The TCR beta chain under discussion was sequenced for a study of blood T cell repertoires in COVID-19. V was pared by 10 bases and J by 9 bases, with 14 bases between. In germline, CDR1 is SGHTS, CDR2 YDEGEE. The CDR3 extends over 12 amino acids. The authors' processing: Reference gene primer amplification gave nucleated cell count estimates. Method: immunoSEQ multiplex PCR; TCRdb's copy keeps in-frame clones and lacks some. The V and J calls and clone size were taken over from that table, and D and trimming were inferred from the DNA. Among around 140,000 clones, over 80% were seen once, and the ten largest hold roughly 10%.

The material sequenced was peripheral blood. V and J are TRBV5-8 and TRBJ1-6; D is undetermined. The origin of this receptor is a man in his sixties with active or convalescent COVID-19. CDR3: CAGPLPGSPLHF. The DNA for the CDR3 is TGTGCCGGCCCGTTGCCGGGTTCACCCCTCCACTTT.